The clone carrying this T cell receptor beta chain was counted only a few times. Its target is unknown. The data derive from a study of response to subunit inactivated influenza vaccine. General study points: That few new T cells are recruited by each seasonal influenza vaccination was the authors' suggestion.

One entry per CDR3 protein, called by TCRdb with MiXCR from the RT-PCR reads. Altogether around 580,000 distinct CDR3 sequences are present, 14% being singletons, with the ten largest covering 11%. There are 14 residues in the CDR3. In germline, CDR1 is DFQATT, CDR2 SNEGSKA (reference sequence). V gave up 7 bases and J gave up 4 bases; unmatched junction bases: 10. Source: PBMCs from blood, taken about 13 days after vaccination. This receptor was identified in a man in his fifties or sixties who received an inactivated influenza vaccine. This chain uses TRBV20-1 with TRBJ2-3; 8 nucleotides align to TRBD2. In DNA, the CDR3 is TGCAGTGATCAGCGGGAGTCGAGGGCAGATACGCAGTATTTT. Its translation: CSDQRESRADTQYF.